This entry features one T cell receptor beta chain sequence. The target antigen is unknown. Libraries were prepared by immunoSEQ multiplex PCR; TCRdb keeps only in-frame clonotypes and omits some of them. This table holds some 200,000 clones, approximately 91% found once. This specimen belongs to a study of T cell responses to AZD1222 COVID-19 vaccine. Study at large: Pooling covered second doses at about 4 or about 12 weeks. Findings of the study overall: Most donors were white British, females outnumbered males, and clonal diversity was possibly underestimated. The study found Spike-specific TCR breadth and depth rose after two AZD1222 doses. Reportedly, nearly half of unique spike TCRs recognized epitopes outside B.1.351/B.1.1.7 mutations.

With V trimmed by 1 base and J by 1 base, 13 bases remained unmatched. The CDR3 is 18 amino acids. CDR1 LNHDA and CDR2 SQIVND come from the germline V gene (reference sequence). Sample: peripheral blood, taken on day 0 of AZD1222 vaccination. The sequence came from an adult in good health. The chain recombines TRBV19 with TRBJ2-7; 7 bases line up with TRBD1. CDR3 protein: CASSIAGPGGTQSYEQYF. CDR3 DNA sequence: TGTGCCAGTAGTATAGCGGGGCCAGGGGGAACCCAATCCTACGAGCAGTACTTC. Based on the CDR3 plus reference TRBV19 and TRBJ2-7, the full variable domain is DGGITQSPKYLFRKEGQNVTLSCEQNLNHDAMYWYRQDPGQGLRLIYYSQIVNDFQKGDIAEGYSVSREKKESFPLTVTSAQKNPTAFYLCASSIAGPGGTQSYEQYFGPGTRLTVT.